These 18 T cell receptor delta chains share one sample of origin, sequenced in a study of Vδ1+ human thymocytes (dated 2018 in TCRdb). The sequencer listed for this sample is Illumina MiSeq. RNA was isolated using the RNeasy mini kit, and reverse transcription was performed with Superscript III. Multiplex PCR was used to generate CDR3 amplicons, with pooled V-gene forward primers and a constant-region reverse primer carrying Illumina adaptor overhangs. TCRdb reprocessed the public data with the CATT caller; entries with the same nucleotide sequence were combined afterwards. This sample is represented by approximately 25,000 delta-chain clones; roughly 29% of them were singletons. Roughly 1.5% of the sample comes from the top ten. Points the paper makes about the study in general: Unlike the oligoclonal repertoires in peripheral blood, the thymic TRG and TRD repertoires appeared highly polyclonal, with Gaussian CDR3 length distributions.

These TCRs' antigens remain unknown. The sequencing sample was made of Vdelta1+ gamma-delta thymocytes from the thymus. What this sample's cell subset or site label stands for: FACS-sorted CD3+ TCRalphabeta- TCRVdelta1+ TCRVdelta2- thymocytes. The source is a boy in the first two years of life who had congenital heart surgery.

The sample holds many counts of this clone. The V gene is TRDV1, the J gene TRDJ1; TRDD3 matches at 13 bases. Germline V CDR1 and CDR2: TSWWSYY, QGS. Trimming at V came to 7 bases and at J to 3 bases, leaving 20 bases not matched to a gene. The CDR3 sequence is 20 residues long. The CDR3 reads CALVPADPTGGYVAPDKLIF. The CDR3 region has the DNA TGTGCTCTTGTCCCGGCGGATCCTACTGGGGGATACGTAGCCCCCGATAAACTCATCTTT.

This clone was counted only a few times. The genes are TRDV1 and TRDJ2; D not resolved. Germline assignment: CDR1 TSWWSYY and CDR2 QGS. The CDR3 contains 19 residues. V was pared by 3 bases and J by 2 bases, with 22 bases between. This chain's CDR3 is CALGDVRPKVEWLTAQLFF. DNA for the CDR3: TGTGCTCTTGGGGACGTACGTCCCAAGGTTGAATGGTTGACAGCACAACTCTTCTTT.

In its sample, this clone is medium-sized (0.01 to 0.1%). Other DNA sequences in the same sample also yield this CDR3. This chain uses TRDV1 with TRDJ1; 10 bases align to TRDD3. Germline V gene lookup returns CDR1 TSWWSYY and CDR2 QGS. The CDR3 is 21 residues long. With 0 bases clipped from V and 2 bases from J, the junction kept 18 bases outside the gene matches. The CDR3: CALGELRATQKILGDTDKLIF. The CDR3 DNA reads TGTGCTCTTGGGGAACTAAGAGCAACGCAGAAGATACTGGGGGATACCGATAAACTCATCTTT.

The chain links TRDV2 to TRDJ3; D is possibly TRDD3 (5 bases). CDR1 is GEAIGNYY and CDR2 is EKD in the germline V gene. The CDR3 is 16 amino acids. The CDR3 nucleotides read TGTGCATCGGGGGCCCCGAGCTCCTGGGACACCCGACAGATGTTTTTC. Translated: CASGAPSSWDTRQMFF.

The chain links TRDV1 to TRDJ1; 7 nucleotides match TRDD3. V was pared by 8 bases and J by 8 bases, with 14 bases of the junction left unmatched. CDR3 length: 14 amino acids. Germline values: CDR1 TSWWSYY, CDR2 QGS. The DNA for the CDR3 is TGTGCTCTTTCCCGGGGGATGGGAGTGGCGAAACTCATCTTT. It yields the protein CALSRGMGVAKLIF.

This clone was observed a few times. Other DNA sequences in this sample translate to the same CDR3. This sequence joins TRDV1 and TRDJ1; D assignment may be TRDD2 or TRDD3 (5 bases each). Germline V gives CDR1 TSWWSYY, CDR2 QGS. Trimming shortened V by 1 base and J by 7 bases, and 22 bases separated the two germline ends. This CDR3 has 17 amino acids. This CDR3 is CALGEPVPLGVSGKLIF. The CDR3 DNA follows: TGTGCTCTTGGGGAACCGGTTCCTCTGGGAGTGTCGGGTAAACTCATCTTT.

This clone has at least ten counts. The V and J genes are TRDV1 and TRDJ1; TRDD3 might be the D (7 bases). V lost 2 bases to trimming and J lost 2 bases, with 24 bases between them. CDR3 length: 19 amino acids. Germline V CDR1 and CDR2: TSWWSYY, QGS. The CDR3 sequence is CALGERSYVGGSETDKLIF. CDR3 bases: TGTGCTCTTGGGGAAAGATCCTACGTAGGGGGATCGGAGACCGATAAACTCATCTTT.

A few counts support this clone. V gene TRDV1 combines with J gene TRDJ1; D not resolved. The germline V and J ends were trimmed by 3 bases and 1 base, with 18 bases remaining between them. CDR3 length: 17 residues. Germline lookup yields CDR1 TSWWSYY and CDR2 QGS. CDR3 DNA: TGTGCTCTTGGGGACCCTTTGGTCGCGGCTCCCACCGATAAACTCATCTTT. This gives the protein CALGDPLVAAPTDKLIF.

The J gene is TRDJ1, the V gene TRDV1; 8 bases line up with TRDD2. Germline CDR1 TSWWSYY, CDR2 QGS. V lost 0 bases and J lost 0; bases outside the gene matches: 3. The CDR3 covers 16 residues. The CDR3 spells CALGELNLPNTDKLIF. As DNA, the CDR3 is TGTGCTCTTGGGGAACTCAACCTTCCTAACACCGATAAACTCATCTTT.

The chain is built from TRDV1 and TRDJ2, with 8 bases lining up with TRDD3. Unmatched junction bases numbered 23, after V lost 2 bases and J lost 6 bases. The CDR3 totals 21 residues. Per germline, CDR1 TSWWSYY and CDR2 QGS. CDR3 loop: CALGEGGGLNWGYNNAAQLFF. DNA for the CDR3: TGTGCTCTTGGGGAAGGGGGGGGACTGAACTGGGGATACAATAACGCAGCACAACTCTTCTTT.

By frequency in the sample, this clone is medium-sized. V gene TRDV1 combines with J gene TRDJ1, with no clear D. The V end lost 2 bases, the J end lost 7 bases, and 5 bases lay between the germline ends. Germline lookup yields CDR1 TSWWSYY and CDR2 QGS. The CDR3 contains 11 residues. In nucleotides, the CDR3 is TGTGCTCTTGGGGAAGGGGCTAAACTCATCTTT. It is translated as CALGEGAKLIF.

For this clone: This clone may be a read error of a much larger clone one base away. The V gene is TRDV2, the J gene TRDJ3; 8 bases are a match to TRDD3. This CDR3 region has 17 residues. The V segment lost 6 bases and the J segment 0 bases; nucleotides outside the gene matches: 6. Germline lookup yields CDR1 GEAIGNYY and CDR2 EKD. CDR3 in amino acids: CACFYWGCSWDTRQMFF. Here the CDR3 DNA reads TGTGCCTGTTTCTACTGGGGGTGCTCCTGGGACACCCGACAGATGTTTTTC.

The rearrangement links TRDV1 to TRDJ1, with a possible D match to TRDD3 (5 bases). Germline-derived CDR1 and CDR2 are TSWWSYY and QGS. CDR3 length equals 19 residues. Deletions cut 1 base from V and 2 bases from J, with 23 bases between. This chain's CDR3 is CALGEQEKRVLRGTDKLIF. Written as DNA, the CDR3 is TGTGCTCTTGGGGAACAGGAGAAGCGTGTTCTGCGGGGGACCGATAAACTCATCTTT.

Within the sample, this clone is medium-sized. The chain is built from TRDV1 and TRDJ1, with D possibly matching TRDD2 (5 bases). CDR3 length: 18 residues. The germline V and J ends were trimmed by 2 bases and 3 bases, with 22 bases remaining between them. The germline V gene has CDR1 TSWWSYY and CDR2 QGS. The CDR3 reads CALGEMPSRPARADKLIF. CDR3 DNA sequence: TGTGCTCTTGGGGAAATGCCTTCAAGGCCCGCGAGGGCCGATAAACTCATCTTT.

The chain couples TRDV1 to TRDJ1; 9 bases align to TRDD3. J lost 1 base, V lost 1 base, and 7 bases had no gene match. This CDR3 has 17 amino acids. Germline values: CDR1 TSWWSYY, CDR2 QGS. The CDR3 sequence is CALGEHGGYSSTDKLIF. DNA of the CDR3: TGTGCTCTTGGGGAACACGGGGGATACTCCTCCACCGATAAACTCATCTTT.

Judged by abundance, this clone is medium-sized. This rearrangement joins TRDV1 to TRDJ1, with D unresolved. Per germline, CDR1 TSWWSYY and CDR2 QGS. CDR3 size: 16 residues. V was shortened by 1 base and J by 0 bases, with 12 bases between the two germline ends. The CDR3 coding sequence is TGTGCTCTTGGGGAACCTATCTACGAGTACACCGATAAACTCATCTTT. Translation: CALGEPIYEYTDKLIF.

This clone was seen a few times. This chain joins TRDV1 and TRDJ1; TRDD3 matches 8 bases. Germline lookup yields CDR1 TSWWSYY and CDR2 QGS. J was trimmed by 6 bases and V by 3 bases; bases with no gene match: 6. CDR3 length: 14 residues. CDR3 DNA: TGTGCTCTTGGGGATGACTGGGGGGACCATAAACTCATCTTT. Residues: CALGDDWGDHKLIF.

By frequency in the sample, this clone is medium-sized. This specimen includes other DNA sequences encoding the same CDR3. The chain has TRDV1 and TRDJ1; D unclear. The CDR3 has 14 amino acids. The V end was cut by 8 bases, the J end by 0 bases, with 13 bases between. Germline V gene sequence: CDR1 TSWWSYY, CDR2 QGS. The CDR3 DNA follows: TGTGCTCTTACCCCCGGAGGGTACACCGATAAACTCATCTTT. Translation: CALTPGGYTDKLIF.